The 30 T cell receptor beta chains below were found in one sample sequenced in a study of T cells after yellow fever vaccination. TCRdb re-derived calls from the 5' RACE reads in MiXCR, one entry per CDR3 protein. This sample carries 110,000 to 150,000 distinct CDR3 sequences, 5% to 7.5% of them seen once, and the ten largest clones take under 0.8%. The source material was CD4+ T cells sorted from PBMCs, sampled 10 days after the yellow fever booster vaccination. The receptors derive from a man aged 30-40 years who received the YFV17D yellow fever vaccine.

The chain couples TRBV4-3 to TRBJ2-5, with TRBD2 matching 9 bases. The junction had 11 bases not matched to a gene; V was cut back by 4 bases and J by 5 bases. There are 16 residues in the CDR3. Germline V CDR1 and CDR2: LGHNA, YSLEER. This CDR3 is CASSRGLARGAETQYF. CDR3 in DNA: TGCGCCAGCAGCCGGGGACTAGCTCGAGGTGCCGAGACCCAGTACTTC.

This clonotype appeared a few times. J is TRBJ2-3 and V is TRBV19; D uncertain. The germline gives CDR1 LNHDA, CDR2 SQIVND (reference sequence). The length of the CDR3 is 15 residues. V was shortened by 5 bases and J by 0 bases, with 12 bases between the two germline ends. The CDR3 bases are TGTGCCAGTAGTTCTCTAATATCTAGCACAGATACGCAGTATTTT. It yields the protein CASSSLISSTDTQYF.

The chain recombines TRBV7-2 with TRBJ2-7, with 8 bases that match TRBD2. Germline CDR1 SGHTA, CDR2 FQGNSA. The CDR3 is made up of 15 amino acids. The V segment lost 1 base and the J segment 3 bases; nucleotides outside the gene matches: 5. The chain's CDR3 is CASSLEGTSFYEQYF. The CDR3 coding sequence is TGTGCCAGCAGCTTAGAGGGGACTAGTTTCTACGAGCAGTACTTC.

Ten or more counts support this clonotype. V gene TRBV20-1 combines with J gene TRBJ2-7; D is perhaps TRBD2 (7 bases). Trimming pared 0 bases from V and 6 bases from J, leaving 18 bases between. Looked up from germline, CDR1 is DFQATT and CDR2 is SNEGSKA (reference sequence). The CDR3 has 15 amino acids. In DNA, the CDR3 is TGCAGTGCTAGAGATCTTAGGGGGGGAGTAAGCGAGCAGTACTTC. This translates into CSARDLRGGVSEQYF.

Ten or more counts support this clonotype. The chain employs TRBV20-1 and TRBJ2-5; D gene ambiguous. The CDR3 totals 13 residues. From germline, CDR1 is DFQATT and CDR2 SNEGSKA (reference sequence). V lost 7 bases to trimming and J lost 2 bases, with 14 bases between them. The DNA of the CDR3 is TGCAGTGTTTTTCAAGGGATTCAAGAGACCCAGTACTTC. Translated: CSVFQGIQETQYF.

This clonotype was observed many times. V gene TRBV18 combines with J gene TRBJ2-1; 8 positions agree with TRBD2. The trim removed 0 bases at V and 6 bases at J, leaving 7 bases unmatched. The CDR3 has 16 amino acids. Germline V gives CDR1 KGHSH, CDR2 LQKENI. CDR3 protein: CASSPPVREGGNEQFF. The CDR3 DNA sequence: TGTGCCAGCTCACCACCGGTCCGGGAGGGGGGCAATGAGCAGTTCTTC.

The table lists this clonotype with many counts. J is TRBJ1-5 and V is TRBV12-3 or TRBV12-4, with D uncertain. The CDR3 totals 16 residues. The V gene lost 4 bases and the J gene lost 0 bases, with 13 bases spanning the gap. The DNA of the CDR3 is TGTGCCAGCAGTTCGAGGTACGGGCATAGCAATCAGCCCCAGCATTTT. Amino acid sequence: CASSSRYGHSNQPQHF.

This clonotype occurred a few times. The V call is TRBV7-2, the J call TRBJ2-2; 8 bases line up with TRBD2. V lost 7 bases to trimming and J lost 3 bases; unmatched junction nucleotides: 10. The CDR3 covers 16 residues. Germline CDR1 is SGHTA and CDR2 is FQGNSA. The CDR3 DNA reads TGTGCCAGCACCCTAATAGCGGGAACGGACACCGGGGAGCTGTTTTTT. Protein sequence: CASTLIAGTDTGELFF.

The chain couples TRBV20-1 to TRBJ2-1; 7 positions match TRBD2. Germline CDR1 and CDR2: DFQATT and SNEGSKA (reference sequence). The CDR3 covers 13 residues. V lost 5 bases to trimming and J lost 10 bases; unmatched junction nucleotides: 11. The CDR3 region has the DNA TGCAGTGCTGCCCCCCCCGGGGGAGGGGAGCAGTTCTTC. Residues: CSAAPPGGGEQFF.

V is TRBV12-3 or TRBV12-4 and J is TRBJ2-1; D remains ambiguous. This CDR3 contains 18 residues. The V end was cut by 3 bases, the J end by 6 bases, with 24 bases between. CDR3 coding DNA: TGTGCCAGCAGTTTCGGCTTAGGTAGGTCTCTGTCAAGCAATGAGCAGTTCTTC. Protein: CASSFGLGRSLSSNEQFF.

This clonotype was seen a few times. The V and J genes are TRBV4-3 and TRBJ2-2, with 11 bases identical to TRBD2. Trimming removed 4 bases from V and 4 bases from J; junction bases left unmatched: 5. CDR3 size: 16 residues. Germline V gene data show CDR1 as LGHNA and CDR2 as YSLEER. The CDR3 spells CASSRGTSGLTGELFF. In DNA, the CDR3 is TGCGCCAGCAGCCGCGGGACTAGCGGTCTCACCGGGGAGCTGTTTTTT.

This clonotype was found many times. The chain combines TRBV7-2 with TRBJ2-7; TRBD2 is a possible D gene (5 bases). The V gene lost 4 bases and the J gene lost 6 bases, with 19 bases spanning the gap. CDR3 length equals 15 residues. Germline CDR1 and CDR2: SGHTA and FQGNSA. CDR3: CASSSRWGAWIEQYF. The CDR3 DNA reads as TGTGCCAGCAGCTCCCGGTGGGGAGCATGGATCGAGCAGTACTTC.

This clonotype came up many times. The genes are TRBV6-2 or TRBV6-3 and TRBJ2-5; 10 nucleotides line up with TRBD2. Germline CDR1 and CDR2: MNHEY and SVGEGT. Trimming cost V 1 base and J 1 base; bases outside gene matches: 0. The CDR3 is 15 residues long. Written as DNA, the CDR3 is TGTGCCAGCAGTTACTGGACTAGCGGCCAAGAGACCCAGTACTTC. Its translation is CASSYWTSGQETQYF.

Concerning this clonotype itself: It may be a read error: a sequence one base away is much more abundant. The V and J genes are TRBV20-1 and TRBJ2-7; D gene uncertain. V lost 1 base and J lost 2, with 3 bases in between. This CDR3 has 11 amino acids. Looked up from germline, CDR1 is DFQATT and CDR2 is SNEGSKA (reference sequence). The CDR3 region is CSARATYEQYF. The CDR3 coding sequence is TGCAGTGCTAGAGCAACCTACGAGCAGTACTTC.

This clonotype was seen repeatedly, ten times or more. The chain uses TRBV13 and TRBJ2-7, with D perhaps TRBD1 or TRBD2 (6 bases each). Trimming cost V 6 bases and J 1 base, with 13 bases left between them. This CDR3 region has 14 residues. From germline, CDR1 is PRHDT and CDR2 FYEKMQ (reference sequence). Here the CDR3 DNA reads TGTGCCAGCAGAACTACAGGGAGGTCCTACGAGCAGTACTTC. Protein sequence: CASRTTGRSYEQYF.

This clonotype was counted at least ten times. CDR3 residues: CASSEAAPYEQYF. In DNA, the CDR3 is TGTGCCAGCAGTGAGGCGGCTCCCTACGAGCAGTACTTC. The chain couples TRBV28 to TRBJ2-7; no reliable D call. The CDR3 runs 13 residues. V gave up 5 bases and J gave up 2 bases, with 10 bases separating them. From germline, CDR1 is MDHEN and CDR2 SYDVKM.

This clonotype was counted a few times. J is TRBJ2-5 and V is TRBV7-2; maybe TRBD2 (6 bases). This CDR3 region has 13 residues. Between the trimmed V and J ends, which lost 5 bases and 4 bases, there was a span of 11 bases. The germline gives CDR1 SGHTA, CDR2 FQGNSA. The CDR3 DNA reads TGTGCCAGCAGCACGACTAGTGGAGAGACCCAGTACTTC. Translating gives CASSTTSGETQYF.

This clonotype was recorded at least ten times. This chain uses TRBV9 with TRBJ2-7; D may be TRBD1 or TRBD2 (6 bases each). Germline assignment: CDR1 SGDLS and CDR2 YYNGEE. V lost 5 bases to trimming and J lost 3 bases, with 18 bases between them. This CDR3 has 15 residues. The chain's CDR3 is CASSRGGTLIYEQYF. The CDR3 DNA is TGTGCCAGCAGTCGCGGCGGGACACTTATCTACGAGCAGTACTTC.

This clonotype was picked up many times. Germline and junction disagree at one end, which may indicate a read error. Here the CDR3 DNA reads TGTGCCAGCTCACTAACGGGGGGCAATCAACCCCAGCATTTT. Its translation: CASSLTGGNQPQHF. The chain has TRBV18 and TRBJ1-5; maybe TRBD1 (6 bases). The length of the CDR3 is 14 residues. CDR1 and CDR2 (germline): KGHSH, LQKENI. The full variable domain, with the rest looked up from reference TRBV18 and TRBJ1-5, is NAGVMQNPRHLVRRRGQEARLRCSPMKGHSHVYWYRQLPEEGLKFMVYLQKENIIDESGMPKERFSAEFPKEGPSILRIQQVVRGDSAAYFCASSLTGGNQPQHFGDGTRLSIL.

This clonotype was counted ten times or more. The rearrangement links TRBV7-9 to TRBJ2-3; 11 bases agree with TRBD1. CDR1 is SEHNR and CDR2 is FQNEAQ in the germline V gene (reference sequence). The trim removed 4 bases at V and 3 bases at J, leaving 6 bases unmatched. This CDR3 is built from 16 residues. The CDR3 DNA follows: TGTGCCAGCAGCTGGGGAGGACAGGGGGCGACAGATACGCAGTATTTT. This sequence encodes CASSWGGQGATDTQYF. The full variable domain, with the rest looked up from reference TRBV7-9 and TRBJ2-3, is DTGVSQNPRHKITKRGQNVTFRCDPISEHNRLYWYRQTLGQGPEFLTYFQNEAQLEKSRLLSDRFSAERPKGSFSTLEIQRTEQGDSAMYLCASSWGGQGATDTQYFGPGTRLTVL.

At least ten counts were recorded for this clonotype. The CDR3 DNA sequence: TGTGCCAGCGGCGGGACTAGCGGGGGTGAGCAGTTCTTC. Protein sequence: CASGGTSGGEQFF. This rearrangement joins TRBV7-2 to TRBJ2-1; 14 bases align to TRBD2. This CDR3 is 13 amino acids long. Germline trimming cut 8 bases from V and 9 bases from J; bases unmatched to any gene: 3. CDR1 and CDR2 (germline): SGHTA, FQGNSA.

The sample holds many counts of this clonotype. This chain connects TRBV4-2 to TRBJ2-5, with 7 bases lining up with TRBD2. Germline V gene lookup returns CDR1 LGHNA and CDR2 YNFKEQ. Trimming removed 0 bases from V and 2 bases from J; junction bases left unmatched: 3. There are 15 residues in the CDR3. The CDR3 bases are TGTGCCAGCAGCCAAGAGGGAGCGGGGCAAGAGACCCAGTACTTC. It specifies CASSQEGAGQETQYF.

This clonotype was observed at least ten times. The CDR3 DNA reads TGTGCCAGCAGCCCTGGAGGGGACAACAAAAACATTCAGTACTTC. Amino acid sequence: CASSPGGDNKNIQYF. This chain links TRBV7-2 with TRBJ2-4; D assignment may be TRBD1 or TRBD2 (6 bases each). The CDR3 runs 15 residues. Trimming shortened V by 5 bases and J by 3 bases, and 14 bases separated the two germline ends. Looked up from germline, CDR1 is SGHTA and CDR2 is FQGNSA. Looking up the rest from reference TRBV7-2 and TRBJ2-4 gives the full variable domain: GAGVSQSPSNKVTEKGKDVELRCDPISGHTALYWYRQSLGQGLEFLIYFQGNSAPDKSGLPSDRFSAERTGGSVSTLTIQRTQQEDSAVYLCASSPGGDNKNIQYFGAGTRLSVL.

This clonotype appeared many times. The V and J genes are TRBV27 and TRBJ2-3, with D possibly called TRBD1 or TRBD2 (5 bases each). Trimming took 8 bases from V and 9 from J, leaving 15 bases between them. The CDR3 is made up of 12 amino acids. The germline V gene encodes CDR1 MNHEY and CDR2 SMNVEV (reference sequence). The CDR3 bases are TGTGCCAGCGCTTCGAGGGGTGAGACGCAGTATTTT. Translation: CASASRGETQYF.

This clonotype was counted only a few times. The V and J genes are TRBV10-3 and TRBJ1-5, with D possibly matching TRBD1 (5 bases). The CDR3 extends over 13 amino acids. Germline CDR1 reads ENHRY; CDR2 reads SYGVKD. Trimming removed 4 bases from V and 5 bases from J, with 9 bases in between. CDR3 DNA: TGTGCCATCAGTGGGGGGACTTATCAGCCCCAGCATTTT. Translated, it gives CAISGGTYQPQHF.

In its sample, this clonotype was seen many times. This sequence joins TRBV5-6 and TRBJ2-3; D not resolved. V lost 0 bases to trimming and J lost 10 bases, with 15 bases between them. From germline, CDR1 is SGHDT and CDR2 YYEEEE. This CDR3 is built from 14 residues. This CDR3 is CASSLAKAGSPQYF. In DNA, the CDR3 is TGTGCCAGCAGCTTGGCCAAGGCAGGCTCGCCGCAGTATTTT.

This clonotype has ten or more counts. V usage is TRBV18 and J usage is TRBJ2-7; 11 nucleotides match TRBD1. The junction had 2 bases not matched to a gene; V was cut back by 4 bases and J by 0 bases. The CDR3 is 15 amino acids. Germline lookup yields CDR1 KGHSH and CDR2 LQKENI. The DNA for the CDR3 is TGTGCCAGCTCACTGGGACAGGGGGACTCCTACGAGCAGTACTTC. Residues: CASSLGQGDSYEQYF. Looking up the rest from reference TRBV18 and TRBJ2-7 gives the full variable domain: NAGVMQNPRHLVRRRGQEARLRCSPMKGHSHVYWYRQLPEEGLKFMVYLQKENIIDESGMPKERFSAEFPKEGPSILRIQQVVRGDSAAYFCASSLGQGDSYEQYFGPGTRLTVT.

V gene TRBV5-7 combines with J gene TRBJ2-1; 10 bases are shared with TRBD2. TRBV5-7 qualifies as an ORF whose function is uncertain. The V gene end was trimmed by 4 bases and the J gene end by 4 bases; junction bases not matched to a gene: 5. CDR3 size: 15 residues. CDR3 nucleotides: TGTGCCAGCAGCCGGACTAGCGGAGAGTACAATGAGCAGTTCTTC. It specifies CASSRTSGEYNEQFF.

This clonotype came up many times. This chain joins TRBV10-3 and TRBJ2-1; D call uncertain. The CDR3 runs 13 residues. Trimming cost V 11 bases and J 0 bases, with 11 bases left between them. Germline values: CDR1 ENHRY, CDR2 SYGVKD. CDR3 sequence reads: CASTPSSYNEQFF. The CDR3 DNA reads as TGTGCCTCGACACCGAGCTCCTACAATGAGCAGTTCTTC.

This clonotype was seen more than once but under ten times. This chain uses TRBV5-4 with TRBJ2-3, with 9 bases matching TRBD1. The CDR3 consists of 15 residues. Germline CDR1 reads SGHNT; CDR2 reads YYREEE (reference sequence). V lost 4 bases to trimming and J lost 3 bases; unmatched junction nucleotides: 6. CDR3 nucleotides: TGTGCCAGCAGCGCCGGGACAGGGCGGACAGATACGCAGTATTTT. Translating it yields CASSAGTGRTDTQYF.